The rows below give T cell receptor beta chains drawn from one sample of a study of OX40 agonist ivuxolimab in advanced cancers. Repertoires were generated with immunoSEQ multiplex PCR, while TCRdb's copy carries only in-frame clones and drops some. The repertoire includes about 25,000 clones, around four fifths of them detected once, and around a quarter sits in the top ten. The sequencing here drew on CD4+ or CD8+ T cells sorted from blood, taken in a trial of the OX40 agonist ivuxolimab. These receptors were collected from an adult with an advanced solid tumor such as melanoma, head and neck, liver or kidney cancer. Each CDR3 is given with its conserved first and last residue. Fields, in order: D gene, V gene, clone size, J gene, CDR3 protein, CDR3 DNA. D genes are given only for firm matches. Clone size, where shown, is once, few, many, or a class for clones that have expanded.

D: TRBD2; V: TRBV11-1; size: medium-sized; J: TRBJ2-5; CDR3: CASSSREGSETQYF; DNA: TGTGCCAGCAGTTCGCGGGAGGGATCAGAGACCCAGTACTTC
D: TRBD1; V: TRBV2; size: NA; J: TRBJ1-4; CDR3: CASQRTGGLNEKLFF; DNA: TGTGCCAGTCAGAGAACAGGGGGACTTAATGAAAAACTGTTTTTT
D: TRBD1; V: TRBV10-2; size: NA; J: TRBJ1-2; CDR3: CASSVRDSYGYTF; DNA: TGCGCCAGCAGTGTTCGGGACAGCTATGGCTACACCTTC
D: NA; V: TRBV6-6; size: NA; J: TRBJ2-1; CDR3: CASSYPSAPTYNEQFF; DNA: TGTGCCAGCAGTTATCCTAGCGCCCCCACCTACAATGAGCAGTTCTTC
D: TRBD1; V: TRBV11-2; size: NA; J: TRBJ2-3; CDR3: CASSPGDRGYGDTQYF; DNA: TGTGCCAGCAGCCCCGGGGACAGGGGATATGGTGATACGCAGTATTTT
D: NA; V: TRBV6-1; size: few; J: TRBJ1-2; CDR3: CASSEEVANYGYTF; DNA: TGTGCCAGCAGTGAAGAGGTCGCTAACTATGGCTACACCTTC
D: NA; V: TRBV27; size: NA; J: TRBJ1-5; CDR3: CASSRGFSNQPQHF; DNA: TGTGCCAGCAGCAGGGGTTTTAGCAATCAGCCCCAGCATTTT
D: TRBD2; V: TRBV10-2; size: NA; J: TRBJ2-5; CDR3: CASSRTSGLQETQYF; DNA: TGCGCCAGCAGCCGGACTAGCGGGTTACAAGAGACCCAGTACTTC
D: TRBD1; V: TRBV2; size: NA; J: TRBJ2-1; CDR3: CASPGDSATGGLYEQFF; DNA: TGTGCCAGCCCTGGGGACTCGGCTACAGGGGGTCTCTATGAGCAGTTCTTC
D: NA; V: TRBV5-6; size: NA; J: TRBJ2-2; CDR3: CASSFGSQGGGELFF; DNA: TGTGCCAGCAGCTTCGGAAGCCAGGGAGGCGGGGAGCTGTTTTTT
D: NA; V: TRBV11-3; size: NA; J: TRBJ1-6; CDR3: CASSLGRNSPLHF; DNA: TGTGCCAGCAGCTTGGGGAGGAATTCACCCCTCCACTTT
D: NA; V: TRBV7-9; size: NA; J: TRBJ2-1; CDR3: CASSALLGDEQFF; DNA: TGTGCCAGCAGCGCCCTACTTGGAGATGAGCAGTTCTTC
D: NA; V: TRBV28; size: NA; J: TRBJ1-1; CDR3: CASSSTRGADTEAFF; DNA: TGTGCCAGCAGTTCCACTCGGGGGGCCGACACTGAAGCTTTCTTT
D: TRBD2; V: TRBV19; size: NA; J: TRBJ2-3; CDR3: CASKGGGAQDTQYF; DNA: TGTGCCAGTAAGGGCGGGGGGGCCCAAGATACGCAGTATTTT
D: TRBD1; V: TRBV2; size: NA; J: TRBJ1-4; CDR3: CASSEMRQGAVGEKLFF; DNA: TGTGCCAGCAGTGAAATGAGACAGGGGGCAGTAGGTGAAAAACTGTTTTTT
D: TRBD1; V: TRBV7-8; size: medium-sized; J: TRBJ1-1; CDR3: CASSSQGATEAFF; DNA: TGTGCCAGCAGCTCCCAGGGGGCCACTGAAGCTTTCTTT
D: TRBD1; V: TRBV5-1; size: NA; J: TRBJ2-5; CDR3: CASSTLSGQEEETQYF; DNA: TGCGCCAGCAGCACCTTGTCCGGACAGGAGGAAGAGACCCAGTACTTC
D: NA; V: TRBV19; size: few; J: TRBJ2-7; CDR3: CASSIGSSYEQYF; DNA: TGTGCCAGTAGTATAGGATCATCCTACGAGCAGTACTTC
D: NA; V: TRBV19; size: NA; J: TRBJ2-1; CDR3: CASRRTRWSSYNEQFF; DNA: TGTGCCAGTAGGCGTACCAGATGGAGCTCCTACAATGAGCAGTTCTTC
D: NA; V: TRBV9; size: NA; J: TRBJ1-5; CDR3: CASSSGSNQPQHF; DNA: TGTGCCAGCAGCTCCGGATCTAATCAGCCCCAGCATTTT
D: NA; V: TRBV30; size: NA; J: TRBJ1-5; CDR3: CAWRGEEQPQHF; DNA: TGTGCCTGGAGGGGTGAGGAACAGCCCCAGCATTTT
D: NA; V: TRBV7-9; size: NA; J: TRBJ2-1; CDR3: CASSQGGLHEQFF; DNA: TGTGCCAGCAGCCAGGGGGGACTCCATGAGCAGTTCTTC
D: NA; V: TRBV29-1; size: NA; J: TRBJ1-2; CDR3: CSSVEGTNYGYTF; DNA: TGCAGCTCCGTGGAGGGGACTAACTATGGCTACACCTTC
D: NA; V: TRBV7-8; size: few; J: TRBJ1-5; CDR3: CASSLGPVRPQHF; DNA: TGTGCCAGCAGCTTGGGTCCTGTCCGGCCCCAGCATTTT
D: TRBD1; V: TRBV7-9; size: NA; J: TRBJ2-7; CDR3: CASSSQGPEQYF; DNA: TGTGCCAGCAGCTCACAGGGGCCCGAGCAGTACTTC
D: NA; V: TRBV6-5; size: NA; J: TRBJ2-3; CDR3: CASSYSPTADTQYF; DNA: TGTGCCAGCAGTTATTCCCCCACCGCGGATACGCAGTATTTT
D: NA; V: TRBV6-1; size: NA; J: TRBJ2-3; CDR3: CASSGSYLAGLGDTQYF; DNA: TGTGCCAGCAGTGGAAGCTACTTGGCGGGTCTTGGAGATACGCAGTATTTT
D: TRBD1; V: TRBV14; size: NA; J: TRBJ2-1; CDR3: CASSQFEGASYNEQFF; DNA: TGTGCCAGCAGCCAATTCGAGGGGGCATCCTACAATGAGCAGTTCTTC
D: NA; V: TRBV5-1; size: NA; J: TRBJ2-7; CDR3: CASSFGTASYEQYF; DNA: TGCGCCAGCAGTTTCGGGACGGCCTCCTACGAGCAGTACTTC
D: TRBD2; V: TRBV13; size: NA; J: TRBJ2-1; CDR3: CASSLGLAGVGEQFF; DNA: TGTGCCAGCAGCCTAGGACTAGCGGGAGTGGGTGAGCAGTTCTTC
D: NA; V: TRBV28; size: NA; J: TRBJ2-1; CDR3: CASRLPDDYNEQFF; DNA: TGTGCCAGCAGGCTTCCAGACGATTACAATGAGCAGTTCTTC
D: NA; V: TRBV11-2; size: NA; J: TRBJ1-2; CDR3: CASSLSGPTYGYTF; DNA: TGTGCCAGCAGCTTATCAGGTCCGACCTATGGCTACACCTTC
D: NA; V: TRBV7-6; size: NA; J: TRBJ1-4; CDR3: CASSLARVEKLFF; DNA: TGTGCCAGCAGCTTAGCCAGGGTTGAAAAACTGTTTTTT
D: NA; V: TRBV2; size: NA; J: TRBJ2-2; CDR3: CASNANLARFANTGELFF; DNA: TGTGCCAGCAACGCTAACCTCGCTAGATTCGCGAACACCGGGGAGCTGTTTTTT
D: NA; V: TRBV4-2; size: NA; J: TRBJ2-6; CDR3: CASSQDSAGIGANVLTF; DNA: TGTGCCAGCAGCCAAGATTCTGCAGGGATTGGGGCCAACGTCCTGACTTTC
D: NA; V: TRBV9; size: medium-sized; J: TRBJ2-1; CDR3: CASSPSGTSMDEQFF; DNA: TGTGCCAGCAGCCCCTCCGGGACAAGTATGGATGAGCAGTTCTTC
D: NA; V: TRBV11-3; size: NA; J: TRBJ2-2; CDR3: CASSLRGPGELFF; DNA: TGTGCCAGCAGCTTAAGAGGGCCCGGGGAGCTGTTTTTT
D: NA; V: TRBV6-6; size: NA; J: TRBJ1-5; CDR3: CASRNNQPQHF; DNA: TGTGCCAGCAGGAACAATCAGCCCCAGCATTTT
D: NA; V: TRBV6-1; size: NA; J: TRBJ2-7; CDR3: CASSEGHQRTFYEQYF; DNA: TGTGCCAGCAGTGAAGGGCACCAAAGAACCTTCTACGAGCAGTACTTC
D: TRBD1; V: TRBV2; size: NA; J: TRBJ2-7; CDR3: CASIPGQGRVYEQYF; DNA: TGTGCCAGCATTCCGGGACAGGGTAGAGTTTACGAGCAGTACTTC
D: TRBD1; V: TRBV7-6; size: NA; J: TRBJ2-2; CDR3: CASTLSDRADTGELFF; DNA: TGTGCCAGCACCCTATCCGACAGGGCCGACACCGGGGAGCTGTTTTTT
D: TRBD1; V: TRBV11-1; size: once; J: TRBJ1-2; CDR3: CASSPTGNYGYTF; DNA: TGTGCCAGCAGCCCGACAGGGAACTATGGCTACACCTTC
D: TRBD1; V: TRBV7-8; size: NA; J: TRBJ2-2; CDR3: CASSFPQGVPNTGELFF; DNA: TGTGCCAGCAGCTTTCCACAGGGGGTGCCAAACACCGGGGAGCTGTTTTTT
D: NA; V: TRBV30; size: NA; J: TRBJ2-1; CDR3: CAWSGAGEQFF; DNA: TGTGCCTGGAGTGGAGCAGGTGAGCAGTTCTTC
D: NA; V: TRBV4-1; size: NA; J: TRBJ1-2; CDR3: CASSPPQGDSGYTF; DNA: TGCGCCAGCAGCCCCCCACAGGGAGACTCTGGCTACACCTTC
D: NA; V: TRBV5-4; size: NA; J: TRBJ2-7; CDR3: CASSLSEVPEQYF; DNA: TGTGCCAGCAGCTTGTCCGAGGTCCCGGAGCAGTACTTC
D: TRBD1; V: TRBV30; size: NA; J: TRBJ1-2; CDR3: CAWSARGTDGYTF; DNA: TGTGCCTGGAGTGCCCGGGGGACAGATGGCTACACCTTC
D: NA; V: TRBV7-9; size: NA; J: TRBJ1-4; CDR3: CASSFLGSTHNEKLFF; DNA: TGTGCCAGCAGCTTTCTGGGGAGTACGCATAATGAAAAACTGTTTTTT
D: NA; V: TRBV9; size: few; J: TRBJ2-3; CDR3: CASSAQGTSSTDTQYF; DNA: TGTGCCAGCAGCGCCCAAGGGACTTCTAGCACAGATACGCAGTATTTT
D: NA; V: TRBV7-7; size: NA; J: TRBJ2-5; CDR3: CASSYLRETQYF; DNA: TGTGCTAGCAGCTACCTCCGAGAGACCCAGTACTTC
D: TRBD2; V: TRBV7-9; size: NA; J: TRBJ2-7; CDR3: CASRSGIYEQYF; DNA: TGTGCCAGCAGAAGCGGGATCTACGAGCAGTACTTC
D: NA; V: TRBV6-6; size: NA; J: TRBJ2-1; CDR3: CASSPDLREQFF; DNA: TGTGCCAGCAGTCCGGACTTAAGGGAGCAGTTCTTC
D: NA; V: TRBV11-2; size: NA; J: TRBJ2-7; CDR3: CASSLSQGDYEQYF; DNA: TGTGCCAGCAGCTTGTCGCAGGGAGACTACGAGCAGTACTTC